By frequency in the sample, the clone carrying this T cell receptor beta chain is medium-sized. What it binds is not known. This beta chain is off target for a library built for alpha chains, so its abundance means little. TCRdb reanalysed the 5' RACE reads using MiXCR and keeps one entry per CDR3 protein. The sample shows thousands of distinct CDR3 sequences, 9.5% to 14% of them seen only once. Time point given: sample taken at primary tumor resection. Without sorting, whole RNA was sequenced from tumor, nontumor lung or frozen PBMC. The data originate from a study of spatial heterogeneity in lung cancer. Study at large: There was a strong correlation between the counts of TCR transcripts measured in tumor regions and a T cell transcriptional module score that was calculated from matched bulk RNA-seq.

Whole-study results and caveats: Mutation tallies in tumors tracked expanded intratumoral alpha and beta TCR counts. The estimate shows that only approximately 7% of tumor T cells were covered for alpha and approximately 13% for beta chains.

V was trimmed by 0 bases and J by 4 bases, leaving 11 bases between them. This CDR3 contains 15 residues. Germline CDR1 and CDR2: SGHRS and YFSETQ. This rearrangement joins TRBV5-1 to TRBJ1-5; D may be TRBD1 (6 bases). The sample consisted of lung tumor tissue, taken at surgery. This TCR was sampled from a male donor with early-stage non-small cell lung cancer. CDR3 amino acids: CASSLGTGRNQPQHF. The CDR3 DNA is TGCGCCAGCAGCTTGGGAACAGGGAGGAATCAGCCCCAGCATTTT.